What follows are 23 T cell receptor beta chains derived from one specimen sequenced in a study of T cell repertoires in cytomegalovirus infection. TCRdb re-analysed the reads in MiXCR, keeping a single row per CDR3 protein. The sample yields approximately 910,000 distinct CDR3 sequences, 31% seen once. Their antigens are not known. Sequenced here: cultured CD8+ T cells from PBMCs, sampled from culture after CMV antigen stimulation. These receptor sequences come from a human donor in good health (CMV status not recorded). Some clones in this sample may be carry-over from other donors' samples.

CDR3 loop: CASSYLAVGLNEQFF. The CDR3 DNA reads TGTGCCAGCAGTTACTTGGCAGTAGGCCTCAATGAGCAGTTCTTC. The J gene is TRBJ2-1, the V gene TRBV6-5; no clear D gene. The CDR3 spans 15 residues. Trimming left V 1 base short and J 6 bases short, with 13 bases between. In germline, CDR1 is MNHEY, CDR2 SVGAGI.

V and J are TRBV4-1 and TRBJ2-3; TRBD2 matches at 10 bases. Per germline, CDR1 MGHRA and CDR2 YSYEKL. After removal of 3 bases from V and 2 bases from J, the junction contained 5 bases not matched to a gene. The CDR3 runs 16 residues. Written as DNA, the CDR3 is TGCGCCAGCAGCCAGAGAGCGGGGGGGTTCACAGATACGCAGTATTTT. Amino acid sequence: CASSQRAGGFTDTQYF.

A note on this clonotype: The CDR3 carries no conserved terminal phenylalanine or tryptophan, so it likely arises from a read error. This CDR3 reads CASSFDRPNTGELFS. In DNA form, the CDR3 reads TGTGCCAGCAGTTTCGACAGGCCGAACACCGGGGAGCTGTTTTCT. The rearrangement joins TRBV6-5 to TRBJ2-2; D may be TRBD1 (6 bases). The CDR3 totals 15 residues. The V gene lost 4 bases and the J gene lost 0 bases, with 9 bases spanning the gap. CDR1 is MNHEY and CDR2 is SVGAGI in the germline V gene.

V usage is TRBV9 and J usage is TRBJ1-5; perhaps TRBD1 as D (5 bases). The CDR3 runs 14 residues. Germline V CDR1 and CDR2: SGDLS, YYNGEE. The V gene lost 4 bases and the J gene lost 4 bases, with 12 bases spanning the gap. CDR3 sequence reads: CASSTSGGNQPQHF. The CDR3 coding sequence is TGTGCCAGCAGCACCTCGGGGGGAAATCAGCCCCAGCATTTT.

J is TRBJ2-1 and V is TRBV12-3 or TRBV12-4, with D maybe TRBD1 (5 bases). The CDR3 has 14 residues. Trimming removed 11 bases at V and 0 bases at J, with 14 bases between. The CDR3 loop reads CAVTTVNSYNEQFF. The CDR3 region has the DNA TGTGCCGTAACGACAGTCAACTCCTACAATGAGCAGTTCTTC.

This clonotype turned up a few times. This chain's CDR3 is CASSLQGANTGELFF. CDR3 in DNA: TGTGCCAGCAGCTTACAGGGGGCGAACACCGGGGAGCTGTTTTTT. The chain links TRBV9 to TRBJ2-2; 8 nucleotides align to TRBD1. The CDR3 consists of 15 residues. The germline V gene encodes CDR1 SGDLS and CDR2 YYNGEE. The J segment lost 0 bases and the V segment lost 4 bases, leaving 2 bases of the junction unmatched.

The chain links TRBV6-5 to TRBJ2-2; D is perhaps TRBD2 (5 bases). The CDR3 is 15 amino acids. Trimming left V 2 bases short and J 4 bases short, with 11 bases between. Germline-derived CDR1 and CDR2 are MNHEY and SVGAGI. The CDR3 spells CASSYPPGSTGELFF. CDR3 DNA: TGTGCCAGCAGTTACCCCCCGGGGAGCACCGGGGAGCTGTTTTTT.

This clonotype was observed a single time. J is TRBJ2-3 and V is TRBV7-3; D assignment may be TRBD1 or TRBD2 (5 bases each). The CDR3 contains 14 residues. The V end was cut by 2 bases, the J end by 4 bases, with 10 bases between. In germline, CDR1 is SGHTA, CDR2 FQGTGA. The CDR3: CASSLGWGPDTQYF. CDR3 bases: TGTGCCAGCAGCTTAGGGTGGGGACCAGATACGCAGTATTTT.

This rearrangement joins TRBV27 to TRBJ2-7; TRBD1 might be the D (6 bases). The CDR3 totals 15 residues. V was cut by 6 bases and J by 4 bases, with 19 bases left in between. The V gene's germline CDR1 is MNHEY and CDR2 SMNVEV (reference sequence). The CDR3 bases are TGTGCCAGCAGCTTTCTCGGGACATTATGGTACGAGCAGTACTTC. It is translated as CASSFLGTLWYEQYF.

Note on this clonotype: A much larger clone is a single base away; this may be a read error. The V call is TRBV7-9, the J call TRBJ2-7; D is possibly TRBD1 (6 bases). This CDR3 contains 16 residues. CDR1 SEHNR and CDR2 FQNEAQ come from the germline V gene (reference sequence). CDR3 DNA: TGTACCAGCAGCCAAGCCCTCTCGGGACAATCCTACGAGCAGTACTTC. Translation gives CTSSQALSGQSYEQYF.

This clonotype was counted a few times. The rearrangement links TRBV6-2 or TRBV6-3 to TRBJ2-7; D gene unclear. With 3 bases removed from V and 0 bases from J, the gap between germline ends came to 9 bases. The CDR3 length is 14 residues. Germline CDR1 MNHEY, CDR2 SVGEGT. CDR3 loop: CASSYIQSSYEQYV. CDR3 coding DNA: TGTGCCAGCAGTTATATACAGAGCTCCTACGAGCAGTACGTC.

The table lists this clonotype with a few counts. The CDR3 here is CASSADMGTEAFF. In nucleotides, the CDR3 is TGTGCCAGCAGTGCGGATATGGGAACTGAAGCTTTCTTT. The chain is built from TRBV7-6 and TRBJ1-1; no clear D. V dropped 6 bases and J dropped 5 bases, with 13 bases sitting between them. This CDR3 region has 13 residues. Germline V CDR1 and CDR2: SGHVS, FNYEAQ.

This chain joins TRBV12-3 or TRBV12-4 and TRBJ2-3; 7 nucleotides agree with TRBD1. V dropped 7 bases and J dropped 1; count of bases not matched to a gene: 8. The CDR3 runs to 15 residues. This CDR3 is CASTLRGLGTDTQYF. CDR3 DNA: TGTGCCAGCACCTTGAGGGGGCTCGGCACAGATACGCAGTATTTT.

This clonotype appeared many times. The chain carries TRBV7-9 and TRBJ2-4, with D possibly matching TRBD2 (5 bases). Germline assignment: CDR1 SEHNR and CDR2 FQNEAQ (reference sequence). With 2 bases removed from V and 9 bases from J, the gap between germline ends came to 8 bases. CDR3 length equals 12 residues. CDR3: CASSLPGFIQYF. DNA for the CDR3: TGTGCCAGCAGCTTACCGGGGTTCATTCAGTACTTC.

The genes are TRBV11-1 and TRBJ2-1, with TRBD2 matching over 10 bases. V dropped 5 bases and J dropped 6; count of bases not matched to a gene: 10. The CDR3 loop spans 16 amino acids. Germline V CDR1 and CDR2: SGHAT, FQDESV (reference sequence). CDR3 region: CASSRTISGGLNEQFF. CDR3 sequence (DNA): TGTGCCAGCAGCCGGACGATTAGCGGGGGGCTCAATGAGCAGTTCTTC.

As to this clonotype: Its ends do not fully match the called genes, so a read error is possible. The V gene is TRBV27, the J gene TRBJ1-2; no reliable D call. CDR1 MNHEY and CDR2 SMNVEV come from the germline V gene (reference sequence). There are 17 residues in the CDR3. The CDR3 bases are TGTGCCTGCAGTTTAATCCGGACCGGCAATCTTAACTATGGCTACACCTTC. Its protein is CACSLIRTGNLNYGYTF.

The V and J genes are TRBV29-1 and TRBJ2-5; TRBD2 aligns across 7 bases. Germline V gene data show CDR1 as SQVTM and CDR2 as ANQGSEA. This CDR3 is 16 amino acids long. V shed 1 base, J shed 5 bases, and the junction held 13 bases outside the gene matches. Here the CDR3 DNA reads TGCAGCGTTGAAGGATGGACTAGAGGTATCGGGGAGACCCAGTACTTC. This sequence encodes CSVEGWTRGIGETQYF.

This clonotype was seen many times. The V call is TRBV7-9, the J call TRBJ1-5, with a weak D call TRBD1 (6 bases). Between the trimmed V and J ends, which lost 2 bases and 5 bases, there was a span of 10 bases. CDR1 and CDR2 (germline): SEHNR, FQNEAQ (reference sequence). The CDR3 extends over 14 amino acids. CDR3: CASSLTGFDQPQHF. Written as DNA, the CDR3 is TGTGCCAGCAGCTTAACAGGGTTCGATCAGCCCCAGCATTTT.

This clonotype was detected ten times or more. Here the CDR3 DNA reads TGTGCCAGCAGTTACTCGTCGACAGAGCAGTTCTTC. Its translation is CASSYSSTEQFF. V and J are TRBV6-6 and TRBJ2-1; D gene unclear. The V gene's germline CDR1 is MNHNY and CDR2 SVGAGI (reference sequence). Trimming stripped 0 bases from V and 10 bases from J, with 7 bases between. CDR3 length: 12 residues.

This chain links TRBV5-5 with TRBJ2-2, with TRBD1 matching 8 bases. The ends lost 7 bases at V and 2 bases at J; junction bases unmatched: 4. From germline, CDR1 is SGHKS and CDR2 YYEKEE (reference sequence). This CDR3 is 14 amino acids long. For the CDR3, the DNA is TGTGCCAGCTTCAGGGGGCGAAACACCGGGGAGCTGTTTTTT. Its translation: CASFRGRNTGELFF.

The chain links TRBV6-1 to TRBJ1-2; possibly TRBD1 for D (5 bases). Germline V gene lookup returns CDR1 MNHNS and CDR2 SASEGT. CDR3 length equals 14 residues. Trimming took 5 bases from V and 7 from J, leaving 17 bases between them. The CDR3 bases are TGTGCCAGCAGTCGTCGGGGGTACGACGGTGGCTACACCTTC. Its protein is CASSRRGYDGGYTF.

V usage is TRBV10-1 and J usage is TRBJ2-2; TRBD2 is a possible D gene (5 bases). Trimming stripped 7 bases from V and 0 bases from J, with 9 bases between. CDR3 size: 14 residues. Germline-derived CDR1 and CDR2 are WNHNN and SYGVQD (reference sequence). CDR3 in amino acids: CASTGFANTGELFF. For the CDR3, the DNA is TGCGCCAGCACGGGGTTCGCGAACACCGGGGAGCTGTTTTTT.

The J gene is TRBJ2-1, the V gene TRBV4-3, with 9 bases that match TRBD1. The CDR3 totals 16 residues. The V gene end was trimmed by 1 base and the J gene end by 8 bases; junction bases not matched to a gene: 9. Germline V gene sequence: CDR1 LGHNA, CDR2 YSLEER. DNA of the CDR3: TGCGCCAGCAGCCAAGGGACCGGGACAGGGTATCATGAGCAGTTCTTC. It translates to CASSQGTGTGYHEQFF.